The rows below give T cell receptor beta chains drawn from one sample of a study of a mutant IDH1 vaccine in newly diagnosed glioma. Sequencing used immunoSEQ multiplex PCR; TCRdb keeps in-frame clones, though not all of them. The data show 80,000 to 100,000 clones, roughly 75% seen once. The starting material was PBMCs, obtained from a glioma patient treated with radiotherapy, temozolomide or both. Every receptor here comes from a man between 35 and 55 years old with glioma. Both conserved end residues are trimmed from each CDR3.

TRBJ1-2,14,TRBV7-2,ASSFDIYDSYYGYT
TRBJ1-3,12,TRBV28,ASSLSSSGNTIY
TRBJ1-2,12,TRBV19,ASRKGQGNYGYT
TRBJ1-2,10,TRBV19,ASTLENYGYT
TRBJ2-3,11,TRBV29-1,SKKLAGTDTQY
TRBJ1-2,11,TRBV6-5,ASSFTGDYGYT
TRBJ2-2,12,TRBV29-1,SVEVGRGTGELF
TRBJ1-4,13,TRBV18,ASSPRTATNEKLF
TRBJ2-2,13,TRBV10-3,AISGAGAHTGELF
TRBJ1-2,15,TRBV28,ASSLGGAGGANYGYT
TRBJ1-2,11,TRBV28,ASSLGWTLGYT
TRBJ1-5,12,TRBV6-6,ASSYAEGSQPQH
TRBJ1-3,12,TRBV4-3,ASSQAGTGNTIY
TRBJ2-2,13,TRBV15,ATSRDQGVTGELF
TRBJ2-7,11,TRBV2,ASRTGAVYEQY
TRBJ1-4,13,TRBV5-1,ASTPRPGDREKLF
TRBJ2-3,13,TRBV11-2,ASGTERFGTDTQY
TRBJ2-1,10,TRBV19,ASSGQYNEQF
TRBJ1-1,12,TRBV21-1,ASSLDSMNTEAF
TRBJ1-2,11,TRBV27,ASRPTDRVGYT
TRBJ2-5,16,TRBV11-3,ASSLGLIAGSKQETQY
TRBJ2-3,17,TRBV18,ASSPRITGTSQNLDTQY
TRBJ2-3,13,TRBV19,ASSISVGGSDTQY
TRBJ2-2,13,TRBV5-4,ASSFHHANTGELF
TRBJ1-2,11,TRBV6-5,ASSYRQGGGYT
TRBJ1-4,10,TRBV30,AWSVSNEKLF
TRBJ2-7,12,TRBV5-1,ASSLEGLAREQY
TRBJ2-7,15,TRBV4-3,ASSQDILEGGPYEQY
TRBJ2-1,15,TRBV19,ASSIDPSVGSYNEQF
TRBJ2-1,14,TRBV7-2,ASSLALGLSYNEQF
TRBJ2-2,17,TRBV4-1,ASSPLGTSGGAGTGELF
TRBJ2-1,10,TRBV6-1,ASSEEGYEQF
TRBJ2-3,11,TRBV6-4,ASSVAGVDTQY
TRBJ1-4,13,TRBV7-7,ASSAGRATNEKLF
TRBJ2-3,14,TRBV7-2,ASSLGWDSKKDTQY
TRBJ2-7,12,TRBV9,ASSTYGTAKEQY
TRBJ2-5,14,TRBV4-2,ASSQDPGLVGETQY
TRBJ2-3,15,TRBV7-2,ASSWRGSGGSFDTQY
TRBJ1-5,13,TRBV5-1,ASSLGTGGSQPQH
TRBJ2-7,13,TRBV10-3,AISDRDRVTVEQY
TRBJ2-1,9,TRBV20-1,SATREDEQF
TRBJ2-1,14,TRBV4-2,ASSPIAGTSGSEQF
TRBJ2-7,13,TRBV10-3,AIKTSGREPYEQY
TRBJ2-7,11,TRBV4-1,ASSQEGIHEQY
TRBJ2-5,19,TRBV28,ASSLAGQGHASGRFGETQY
TRBJ1-4,14,TRBV7-8,ASSKEAGGVNEKLF
TRBJ1-2,13,TRBV18,ASSPDRVLNYGYT
TRBJ1-5,11,TRBV7-2,ASSLWGYQPQH
TRBJ2-7,13,TRBV2,ARTRIAGDLYEQY